The 18 T cell receptor beta chains given below trace back to one sample, sequenced in a study of cytomegalovirus exposure and HLA in healthy donors (dated by TCRdb to about 2017). The receptor library was made with the immunoSEQ multiplex PCR assay. For the multiplex PCR, a mixture combining 60 forward primers for TCR Vbeta segments and 13 reverse primers for TCR Jbeta segments was used. TCRdb obtained this table from immuneACCESS and retained in-frame rearrangements with V and J assigned. These tables miss some clones; where compared with another copy, unresolved V genes account for less than half of the shortfall, and the remainder is unexplained. The sample table records about 190,000 clones; almost 85% of these occur just once. Of the sample, approximately 0.26% is held by the ten largest clones. The sample was PBMCs. The origin of the receptors is a boy younger than 18 in good health and CMV-seronegative.

This chain uses TRBV2 with TRBJ2-6, with D perhaps matching TRBD1 (5 bases). CDR3 length equals 14 residues. Germline V CDR1 and CDR2: SNHLY, FYNNEI. V was clipped by 10 bases and J by 0 bases, with 10 bases between them. The CDR3 region is CANRDSSGANVLTF. CDR3 nucleotides: TGTGCCAACCGCGACAGCTCTGGGGCCAACGTCCTGACTTTC. The whole variable domain, filled in from reference TRBV2 and TRBJ2-6, reads EPEVTQTPSHQVTQMGQEVILRCVPISNHLYFYWYRQILGQKVEFLVSFYNNEISEKSEIFDDQFSVERPDGSNFTLKIRSTKLEDSAMYFCANRDSSGANVLTFGAGSRLTVL.

In this sample, this clone turned up a few times. Relative to the germline gene, one junction end is altered; a read error may explain this. The chain links TRBV5-6 to TRBJ1-6; D is perhaps TRBD1 (6 bases). The CDR3 contains 16 residues. From germline, CDR1 is SGHDT and CDR2 YYEEEE. This CDR3 is CASSLGQGRYSSPLHF. CDR3 coding DNA: TGTGCCAGCAGCTTGGGGCAGGGGAGATATAGTTCACCCCTCCACTTT.

The V call is TRBV5-1, the J call TRBJ2-5, with D unresolved. V was trimmed by 3 bases and J by 5 bases, leaving 8 bases between them. Germline CDR1 SGHRS, CDR2 YFSETQ. This CDR3 comprises 12 residues. The CDR3 sequence: CASSSNEETQYF. In DNA form, the CDR3 reads TGCGCCAGCAGCTCTAACGAGGAGACCCAGTACTTC.

This clone occurred once. The chain carries TRBV7-9 and TRBJ2-7, with TRBD1 identical over 7 bases. The CDR3 has 17 amino acids. CDR1 and CDR2 from the germline V gene are SEHNR and FQNEAQ (reference sequence). The V segment lost 3 bases and the J segment 2 bases; nucleotides outside the gene matches: 13. In DNA form, the CDR3 reads TGTGCCAGCAGCTTTTGGTCCGGGGACAGCCCGACCTACGAGCAGTACTTC. It translates to CASSFWSGDSPTYEQYF. The whole variable domain, filled in from reference TRBV7-9 and TRBJ2-7, reads DTGVSQNPRHKITKRGQNVTFRCDPISEHNRLYWYRQTLGQGPEFLTYFQNEAQLEKSRLLSDRFSAERPKGSFSTLEIQRTEQGDSAMYLCASSFWSGDSPTYEQYFGPGTRLTVT.

The CDR3 sequence: CSALGWRGRLSEQYF. CDR3 DNA: TGCAGCGCCCTCGGGTGGAGGGGGCGCTTATCCGAGCAGTACTTC. The chain uses TRBV29-1 and TRBJ2-7; perhaps TRBD1 as D (7 bases). This CDR3 spans 15 amino acids. V was trimmed by 7 bases and J by 6 bases, leaving 25 bases between them. Germline CDR1 is SQVTM and CDR2 is ANQGSEA.

The chain couples TRBV10-2 to TRBJ2-3; 10 bases match TRBD2. The CDR3 extends over 15 amino acids. Germline V gene lookup returns CDR1 WSHSY and CDR2 SAAADI. V lost 3 bases to trimming and J lost 5 bases; unmatched junction nucleotides: 5. CDR3 residues: CASSESGGAGDTQYF. The DNA for the CDR3 is TGCGCCAGCAGTGAAAGCGGGGGGGCGGGAGATACGCAGTATTTT.

Regarding this clone: The sample contains more than one DNA sequence encoding this CDR3. CDR3 in amino acids: CASSVGGGGQPQHF. CDR3 bases: TGTGCCAGCAGCGTAGGGGGGGGTGGGCAGCCCCAGCATTTT. The rearrangement uses TRBV9 and TRBJ1-5; the D gene is possibly TRBD1 (5 bases). V gave up 0 bases and J gave up 7 bases, with 11 bases separating them. The CDR3 has 14 amino acids. The germline V gene has CDR1 SGDLS and CDR2 YYNGEE.

J is TRBJ1-3 and V is TRBV5-1; D gene unclear. The V end was cut by 0 bases, the J end by 3 bases, with 13 bases between. This CDR3 contains 16 residues. Germline values: CDR1 SGHRS, CDR2 YFSETQ. The CDR3 here is CASSLGTREGGNTIYF. In DNA, the CDR3 is TGCGCCAGCAGCTTGGGAACTCGGGAGGGTGGAAACACCATATATTTT.

CDR3 sequence: CAWRGGSSNQPQHF. Here the CDR3 DNA reads TGTGCCTGGAGGGGAGGTAGTAGCAATCAGCCCCAGCATTTT. The V gene is TRBV30, the J gene TRBJ1-5; D is undetermined. V was shortened by 3 bases and J by 0 bases, with 9 bases between the two germline ends. The V gene's germline CDR1 is GTSNPN and CDR2 SVGIG (reference sequence). CDR3 length equals 14 residues.

This chain connects TRBV6-5 to TRBJ2-5; D ambiguous. From germline, CDR1 is MNHEY and CDR2 SVGAGI. V was clipped by 5 bases and J by 2 bases, with 6 bases between them. The CDR3 loop spans 12 amino acids. The CDR3 reads CASSHGQETQYF. CDR3 in DNA: TGTGCCAGCAGTCACGGTCAAGAGACCCAGTACTTC.

The chain combines TRBV28 with TRBJ1-2; D might be TRBD1 (5 bases). V was cut by 6 bases and J by 4 bases, with 18 bases left in between. CDR1 MDHEN and CDR2 SYDVKM come from the germline V gene. This CDR3 region has 15 residues. The CDR3 coding sequence is TGTGCCAGCAGCAGTATCCCGGGACTCACCTATGGCTACACCTTC. This sequence encodes CASSSIPGLTYGYTF.

This clone was counted only a few times. This chain uses TRBV19 with TRBJ1-1, with 9 bases aligning to TRBD1. The ends lost 8 bases at V and 7 bases at J; junction bases unmatched: 5. Per germline, CDR1 LNHDA and CDR2 SQIVND (reference sequence). This CDR3 is 12 amino acids long. As DNA, the CDR3 is TGTGCCAGTCGGACAGGGGAACTTGAAGCTTTCTTT. Protein product: CASRTGELEAFF.

This chain links TRBV4-2 with TRBJ1-2; tentative D call: TRBD1 (5 bases). Germline V gene data show CDR1 as LGHNA and CDR2 as YNFKEQ. V was shortened by 1 base and J by 5 bases, with 11 bases between the two germline ends. The CDR3 spans 14 residues. CDR3 protein: CASSQVGQGYGYTF. The CDR3 DNA follows: TGTGCCAGCAGCCAAGTAGGTCAGGGTTATGGCTACACCTTC.

This clone was counted only a few times. The CDR3 here is CASSPGAGGGYEQYF. The DNA of the CDR3 is TGTGCCAGCAGCCCCGGGGCAGGGGGAGGCTACGAGCAGTACTTC. The V call is TRBV7-6, the J call TRBJ2-7; TRBD1 might be the D (7 bases). With 5 bases removed from V and 3 bases from J, the gap between germline ends came to 17 bases. In germline, CDR1 is SGHVS, CDR2 FNYEAQ. This CDR3 has 15 residues.

The gene calls are TRBV11-3 and TRBJ1-2; weak D call: TRBD1 (6 bases). The CDR3 contains 17 residues. Germline V lookup: CDR1 SGHNT, CDR2 YENEEA. V lost 2 bases to trimming and J lost 4 bases, with 20 bases between them. The CDR3 loop is CASSLPTYREGSYGYTF. The CDR3 nucleotides read TGTGCCAGCAGCTTACCCACTTACAGGGAAGGTAGCTATGGCTACACCTTC.

This rearrangement joins TRBV18 to TRBJ1-6; 9 positions agree with TRBD1. CDR1 and CDR2 from the germline V gene are KGHSH and LQKENI. The CDR3 extends over 18 amino acids. The J segment lost 5 bases and the V segment lost 0 bases, leaving 8 bases of the junction unmatched. The CDR3 is CASSPPGTGPNDNSPLHF. In nucleotides, the CDR3 is TGTGCCAGCTCACCACCGGGGACAGGGCCTAATGATAATTCACCCCTCCACTTT.

The rearrangement uses TRBV7-9 and TRBJ2-2; 9 nucleotides line up with TRBD2. The CDR3 sequence is 15 residues long. CDR1 SEHNR and CDR2 FQNEAQ come from the germline V gene (reference sequence). J lost 6 bases, V lost 4 bases, and 6 bases had no gene match. The CDR3 DNA reads as TGTGCCAGCAGCTCGGTAGCGGGAGAGGCCGGGGAGCTGTTTTTT. As protein: CASSSVAGEAGELFF. The full variable domain, in which reference TRBV7-9 and TRBJ2-2 provide the parts outside the CDR3, is DTGVSQNPRHKITKRGQNVTFRCDPISEHNRLYWYRQTLGQGPEFLTYFQNEAQLEKSRLLSDRFSAERPKGSFSTLEIQRTEQGDSAMYLCASSSVAGEAGELFFGEGSRLTVL.

The chain has TRBV7-9 and TRBJ2-1; D might be TRBD2 (5 bases). The CDR3 is 16 residues long. The V end lost 3 bases, the J end lost 8 bases, and 20 bases lay between the germline ends. In germline, CDR1 is SEHNR, CDR2 FQNEAQ (reference sequence). The CDR3: CASSFLPGPKRDEQFF. The DNA for the CDR3 is TGTGCCAGCAGCTTCTTACCGGGCCCTAAGAGGGATGAGCAGTTCTTC.